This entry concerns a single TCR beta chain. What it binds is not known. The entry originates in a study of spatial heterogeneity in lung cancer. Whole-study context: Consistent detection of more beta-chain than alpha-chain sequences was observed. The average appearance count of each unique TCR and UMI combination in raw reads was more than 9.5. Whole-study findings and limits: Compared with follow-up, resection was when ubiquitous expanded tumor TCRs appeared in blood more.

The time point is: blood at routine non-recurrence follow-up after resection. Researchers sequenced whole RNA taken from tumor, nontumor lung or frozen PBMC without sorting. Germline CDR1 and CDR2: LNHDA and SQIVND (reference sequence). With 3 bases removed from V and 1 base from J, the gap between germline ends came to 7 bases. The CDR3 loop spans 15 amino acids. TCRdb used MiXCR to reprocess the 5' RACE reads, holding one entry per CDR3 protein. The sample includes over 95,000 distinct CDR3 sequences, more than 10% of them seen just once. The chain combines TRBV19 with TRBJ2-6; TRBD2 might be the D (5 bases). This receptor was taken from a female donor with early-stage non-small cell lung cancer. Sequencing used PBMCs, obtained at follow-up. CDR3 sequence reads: CASSIGESGANVLTF. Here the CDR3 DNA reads TGTGCCAGTAGTATCGGGGAATCTGGGGCCAACGTCCTGACTTTC.